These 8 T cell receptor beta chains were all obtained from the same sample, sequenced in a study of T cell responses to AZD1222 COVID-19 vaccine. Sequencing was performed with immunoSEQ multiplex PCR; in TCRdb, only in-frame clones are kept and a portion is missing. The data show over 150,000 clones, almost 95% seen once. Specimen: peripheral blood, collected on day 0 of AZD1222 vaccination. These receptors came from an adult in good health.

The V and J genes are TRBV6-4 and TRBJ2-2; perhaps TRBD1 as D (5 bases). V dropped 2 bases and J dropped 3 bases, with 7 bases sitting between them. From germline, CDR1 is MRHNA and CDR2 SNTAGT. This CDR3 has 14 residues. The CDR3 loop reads CASSDGADTGELFF. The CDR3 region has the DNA TGTGCCAGCAGTGACGGGGCTGACACCGGGGAGCTGTTTTTT.

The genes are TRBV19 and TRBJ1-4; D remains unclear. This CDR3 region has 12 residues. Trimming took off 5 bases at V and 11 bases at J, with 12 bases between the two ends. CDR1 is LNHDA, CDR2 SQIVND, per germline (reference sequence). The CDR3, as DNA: TGTGCCAGTAGTCCCCCGACTGATAAACTGTTTTTT. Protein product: CASSPPTDKLFF.

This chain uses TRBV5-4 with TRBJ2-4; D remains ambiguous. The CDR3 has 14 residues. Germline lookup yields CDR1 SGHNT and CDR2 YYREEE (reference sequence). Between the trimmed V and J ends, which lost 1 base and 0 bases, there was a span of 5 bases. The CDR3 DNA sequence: TGTGCCAGCAGCTTGTTGAAAGCCAAAAACATTCAGTACTTC. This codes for CASSLLKAKNIQYF.

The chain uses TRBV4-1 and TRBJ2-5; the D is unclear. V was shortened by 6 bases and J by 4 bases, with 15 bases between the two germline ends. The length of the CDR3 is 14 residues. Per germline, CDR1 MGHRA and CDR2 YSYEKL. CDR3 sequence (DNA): TGCGCCAGCAGGGCTTTTTGGGCCGCAGAGACCCAGTACTTC. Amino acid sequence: CASRAFWAAETQYF.

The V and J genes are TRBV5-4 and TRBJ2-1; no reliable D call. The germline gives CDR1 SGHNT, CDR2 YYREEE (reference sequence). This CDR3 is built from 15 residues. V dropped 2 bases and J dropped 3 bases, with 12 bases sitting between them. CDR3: CASSFGLDFYNEQFF. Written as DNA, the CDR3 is TGTGCCAGCAGCTTCGGGTTAGATTTCTACAATGAGCAGTTCTTC.

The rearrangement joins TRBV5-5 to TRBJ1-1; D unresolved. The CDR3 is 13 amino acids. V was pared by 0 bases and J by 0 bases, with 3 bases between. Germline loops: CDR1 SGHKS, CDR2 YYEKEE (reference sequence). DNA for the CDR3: TGTGCCAGCAGCTTGGTGGTGAACACTGAAGCTTTCTTT. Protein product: CASSLVVNTEAFF.

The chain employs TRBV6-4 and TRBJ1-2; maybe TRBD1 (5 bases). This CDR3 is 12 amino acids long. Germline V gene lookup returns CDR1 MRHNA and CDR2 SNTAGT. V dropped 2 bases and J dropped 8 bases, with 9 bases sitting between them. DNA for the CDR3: TGTGCCAGCAGTGACCAGGGCTGGGGCTACACCTTC. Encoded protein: CASSDQGWGYTF.

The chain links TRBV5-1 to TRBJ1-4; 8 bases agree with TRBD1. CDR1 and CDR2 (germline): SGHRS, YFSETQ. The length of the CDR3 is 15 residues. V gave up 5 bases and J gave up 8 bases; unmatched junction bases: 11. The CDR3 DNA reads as TGCGCCAGCAGGCAGTCGGGACAGGCACACGAAAAACTGTTTTTT. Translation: CASRQSGQAHEKLFF.